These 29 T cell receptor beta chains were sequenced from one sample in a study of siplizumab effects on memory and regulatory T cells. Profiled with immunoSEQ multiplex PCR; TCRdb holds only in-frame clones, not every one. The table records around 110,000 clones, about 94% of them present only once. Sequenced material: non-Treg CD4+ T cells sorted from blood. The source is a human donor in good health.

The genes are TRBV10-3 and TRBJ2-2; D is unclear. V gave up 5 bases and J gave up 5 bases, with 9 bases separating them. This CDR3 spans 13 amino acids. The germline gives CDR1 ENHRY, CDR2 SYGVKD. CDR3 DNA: TGTGCCATCAGTCAACTCCCTACCGGGGAGCTGTTTTTT. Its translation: CAISQLPTGELFF.

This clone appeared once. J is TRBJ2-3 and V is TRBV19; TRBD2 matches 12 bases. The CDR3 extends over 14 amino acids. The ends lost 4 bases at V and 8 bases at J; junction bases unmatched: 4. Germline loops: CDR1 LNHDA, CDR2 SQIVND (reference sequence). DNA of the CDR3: TGTGCCAGTAGTACTAGCGGGGGGGCTGTTACGCAGTATTTT. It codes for CASSTSGGAVTQYF.

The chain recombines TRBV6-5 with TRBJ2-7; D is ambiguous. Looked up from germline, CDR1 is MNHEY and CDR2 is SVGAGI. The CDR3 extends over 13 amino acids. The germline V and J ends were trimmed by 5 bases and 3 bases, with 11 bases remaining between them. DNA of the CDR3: TGTGCCAGCAGTCCTACAATAGACTACGAGCAGTACTTC. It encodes CASSPTIDYEQYF.

The CDR3 is CASMRDSPYEQYF. In DNA, the CDR3 is TGCGCCAGCATGAGGGACAGCCCTTACGAGCAGTACTTC. This chain links TRBV5-1 with TRBJ2-7, with 7 bases that match TRBD1. This CDR3 is 13 amino acids long. Germline V gene data show CDR1 as SGHRS and CDR2 as YFSETQ. Trimming removed 6 bases from V and 4 bases from J; junction bases left unmatched: 7. Based on the CDR3 plus reference TRBV5-1 and TRBJ2-7, the full variable domain is KAGVTQTPRYLIKTRGQQVTLSCSPISGHRSVSWYQQTPGQGLQFLFEYFSETQRNKGNFPGRFSGRQFSNSRSEMNVSTLELGDSALYLCASMRDSPYEQYFGPGTRLTVT.

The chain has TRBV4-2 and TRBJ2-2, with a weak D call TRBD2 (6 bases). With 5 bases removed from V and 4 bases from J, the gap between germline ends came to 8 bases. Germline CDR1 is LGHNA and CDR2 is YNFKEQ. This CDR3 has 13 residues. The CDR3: CASSLGGTGELFF. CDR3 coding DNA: TGTGCCAGCAGCTTGGGGGGCACCGGGGAGCTGTTTTTT.

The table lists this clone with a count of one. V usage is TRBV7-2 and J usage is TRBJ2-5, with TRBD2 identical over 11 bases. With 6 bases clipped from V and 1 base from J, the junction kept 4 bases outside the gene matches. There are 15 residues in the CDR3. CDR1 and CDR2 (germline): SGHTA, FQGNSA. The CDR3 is CASSRLAGSQETQYF. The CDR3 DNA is TGTGCCAGCAGTCGACTAGCGGGGAGCCAAGAGACCCAGTACTTC.

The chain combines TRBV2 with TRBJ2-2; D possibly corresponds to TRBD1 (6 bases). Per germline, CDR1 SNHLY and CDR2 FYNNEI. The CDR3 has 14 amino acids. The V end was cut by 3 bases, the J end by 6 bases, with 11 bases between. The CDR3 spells CASSDRGSPGELFF. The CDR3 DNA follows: TGTGCCAGCAGTGATAGGGGGTCGCCCGGGGAGCTGTTTTTT. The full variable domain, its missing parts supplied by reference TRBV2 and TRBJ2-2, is EPEVTQTPSHQVTQMGQEVILRCVPISNHLYFYWYRQILGQKVEFLVSFYNNEISEKSEIFDDQFSVERPDGSNFTLKIRSTKLEDSAMYFCASSDRGSPGELFFGEGSRLTVL.

The CDR3 DNA reads as TGTGCCAGCAGTCCCCCCGGGACAGGTATGGATCAGCCCCAGCATTTT. As protein: CASSPPGTGMDQPQHF. The chain links TRBV2 to TRBJ1-5; 8 bases line up with TRBD1. V was clipped by 5 bases and J by 5 bases; unmatched bases: 11. Germline values: CDR1 SNHLY, CDR2 FYNNEI. The CDR3 contains 16 residues.

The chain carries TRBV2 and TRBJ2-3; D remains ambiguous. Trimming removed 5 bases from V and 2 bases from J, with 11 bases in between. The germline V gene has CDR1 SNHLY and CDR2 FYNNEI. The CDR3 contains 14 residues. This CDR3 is CASSTQELTDTQYF. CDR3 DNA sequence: TGTGCCAGCAGTACCCAGGAACTCACAGATACGCAGTATTTT.

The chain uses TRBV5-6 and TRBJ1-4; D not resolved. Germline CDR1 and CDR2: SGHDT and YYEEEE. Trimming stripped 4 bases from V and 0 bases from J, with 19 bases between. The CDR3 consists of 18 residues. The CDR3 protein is CASSATTTARPTNEKLFF. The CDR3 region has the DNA TGTGCCAGCAGCGCGACCACGACGGCCCGCCCAACTAATGAAAAACTGTTTTTT.

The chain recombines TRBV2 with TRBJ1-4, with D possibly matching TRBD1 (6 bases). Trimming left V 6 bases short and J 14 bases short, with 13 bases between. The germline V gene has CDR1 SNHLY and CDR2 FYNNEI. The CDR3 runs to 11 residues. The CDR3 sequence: CASSLGTSLFF. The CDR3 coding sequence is TGTGCCAGCAGCCTCGGGACATCTCTGTTTTTT.

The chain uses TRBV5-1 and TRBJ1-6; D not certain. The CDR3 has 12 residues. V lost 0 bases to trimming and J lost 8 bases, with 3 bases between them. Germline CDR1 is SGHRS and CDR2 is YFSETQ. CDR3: CASSLGDSPLHF. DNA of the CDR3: TGCGCCAGCAGCTTGGGGGATTCACCCCTCCACTTT.

The DNA of the CDR3 is TGTGCCAGCAGCCAGGGGAGGTACACTGAAGCTTTCTTT. This gives the protein CASSQGRYTEAFF. The chain carries TRBV27 and TRBJ1-1, with D maybe TRBD1 (6 bases). V was trimmed by 6 bases and J by 3 bases, leaving 11 bases between them. Per the germline V gene, CDR1 is MNHEY and CDR2 is SMNVEV (reference sequence). The CDR3 runs 13 residues.

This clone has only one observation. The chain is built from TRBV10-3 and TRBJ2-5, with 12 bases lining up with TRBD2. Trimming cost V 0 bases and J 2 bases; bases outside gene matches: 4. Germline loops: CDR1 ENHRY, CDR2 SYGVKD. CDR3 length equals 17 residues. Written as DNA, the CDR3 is TGTGCCATCAGTGAGTCACTAGCGGGAGGAGGGCAAGAGACCCAGTACTTC. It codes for CAISESLAGGGQETQYF.

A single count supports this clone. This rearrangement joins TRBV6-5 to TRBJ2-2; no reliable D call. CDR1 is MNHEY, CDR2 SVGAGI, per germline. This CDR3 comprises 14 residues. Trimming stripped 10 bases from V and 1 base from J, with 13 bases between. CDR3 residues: CATNRPGNTGELFF. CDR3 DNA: TGTGCCACCAATCGCCCGGGGAACACCGGGGAGCTGTTTTTT.

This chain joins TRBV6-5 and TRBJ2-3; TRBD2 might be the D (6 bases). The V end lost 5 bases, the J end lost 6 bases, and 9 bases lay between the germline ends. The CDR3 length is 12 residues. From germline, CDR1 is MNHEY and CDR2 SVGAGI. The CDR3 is CASSRDWDTQYF. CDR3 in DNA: TGTGCCAGCAGTCGGGACTGGGATACGCAGTATTTT.

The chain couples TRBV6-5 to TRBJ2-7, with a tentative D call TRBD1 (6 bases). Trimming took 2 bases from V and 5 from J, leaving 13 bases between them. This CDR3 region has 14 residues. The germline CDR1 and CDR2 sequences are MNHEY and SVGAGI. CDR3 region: CASSYQGPLDEQYF. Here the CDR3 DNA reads TGTGCCAGCAGTTACCAGGGGCCCTTGGACGAGCAGTACTTC.

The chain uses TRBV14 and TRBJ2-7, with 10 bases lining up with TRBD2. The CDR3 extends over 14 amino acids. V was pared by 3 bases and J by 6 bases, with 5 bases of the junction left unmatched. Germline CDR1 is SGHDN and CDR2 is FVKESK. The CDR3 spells CASSHLAGVSEQYF. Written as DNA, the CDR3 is TGTGCCAGCAGCCACCTAGCGGGAGTTAGCGAGCAGTACTTC.

The CDR3, as DNA: TGTGCCAGTAGTATTAGTACAGACTTCAATCAGCCCCAGCATTTT. Its translation: CASSISTDFNQPQHF. The V gene is TRBV19, the J gene TRBJ1-5; D not resolved. This CDR3 spans 15 amino acids. Germline V lookup: CDR1 LNHDA, CDR2 SQIVND (reference sequence). Trimming took off 3 bases at V and 3 bases at J, with 12 bases between the two ends.

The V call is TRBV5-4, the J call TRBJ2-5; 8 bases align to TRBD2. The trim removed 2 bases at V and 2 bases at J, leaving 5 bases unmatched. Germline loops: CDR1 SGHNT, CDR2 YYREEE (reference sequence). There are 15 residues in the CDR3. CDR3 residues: CASSLGSGGQETQYF. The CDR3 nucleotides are TGTGCCAGCAGCTTAGGCTCGGGGGGGCAAGAGACCCAGTACTTC.

CDR3 sequence: CASSGQGNTEAFF. DNA for the CDR3: TGTGCCAGCAGCGGACAGGGGAACACTGAAGCTTTCTTT. The rearrangement uses TRBV5-5 and TRBJ1-1; 8 bases align to TRBD1. The CDR3 sequence is 13 residues long. The germline CDR1 and CDR2 sequences are SGHKS and YYEKEE (reference sequence). V shed 4 bases, J shed 1 base, and the junction held 0 bases outside the gene matches.

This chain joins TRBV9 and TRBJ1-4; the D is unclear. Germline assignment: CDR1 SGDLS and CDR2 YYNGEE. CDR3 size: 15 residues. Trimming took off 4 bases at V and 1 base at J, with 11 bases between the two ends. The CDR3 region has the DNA TGTGCCAGCAGCATCGGAGAGATAACTAATGAAAAACTGTTTTTT. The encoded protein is CASSIGEITNEKLFF. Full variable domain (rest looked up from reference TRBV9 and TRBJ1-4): DSGVTQTPKHLITATGQRVTLRCSPRSGDLSVYWYQQSLDQGLQFLIQYYNGEERAKGNILERFSAQQFPDLHSELNLSSLELGDSALYFCASSIGEITNEKLFFGSGTQLSVL.

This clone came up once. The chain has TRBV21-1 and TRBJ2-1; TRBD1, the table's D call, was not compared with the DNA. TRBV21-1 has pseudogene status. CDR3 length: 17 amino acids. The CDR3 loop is CASSKTRGQGLGYEQFF. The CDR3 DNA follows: TGTGCCAGCAGCAAAACTAGGGGACAGGGTTTAGGCTATGAGCAGTTCTTC.

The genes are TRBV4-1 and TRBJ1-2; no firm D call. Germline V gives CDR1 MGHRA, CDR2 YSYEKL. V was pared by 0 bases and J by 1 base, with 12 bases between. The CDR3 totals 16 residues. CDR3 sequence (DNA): TGCGCCAGCAGCCAAGATCGTCTTATCGGTAACTATGGCTACACCTTC. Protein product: CASSQDRLIGNYGYTF.

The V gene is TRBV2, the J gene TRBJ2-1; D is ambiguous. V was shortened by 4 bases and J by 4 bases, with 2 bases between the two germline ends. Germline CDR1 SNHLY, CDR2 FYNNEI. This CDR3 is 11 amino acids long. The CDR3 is CASSVYNEQFF. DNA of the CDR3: TGTGCCAGCAGTGTGTACAATGAGCAGTTCTTC.

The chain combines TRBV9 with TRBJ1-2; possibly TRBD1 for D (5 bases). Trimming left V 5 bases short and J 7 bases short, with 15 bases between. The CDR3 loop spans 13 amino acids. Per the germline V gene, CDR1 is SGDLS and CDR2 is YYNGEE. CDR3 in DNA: TGTGCCAGCAGGGAGGGGACTGCATCTGGCTACACCTTC. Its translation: CASREGTASGYTF.

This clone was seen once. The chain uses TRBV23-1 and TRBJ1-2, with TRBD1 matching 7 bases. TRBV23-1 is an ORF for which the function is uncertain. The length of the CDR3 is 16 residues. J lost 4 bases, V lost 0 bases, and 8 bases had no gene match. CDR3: CASSQSRTGTLYGYTF. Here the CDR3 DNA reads TGCGCCAGCAGTCAATCTCGGACAGGAACTCTCTATGGCTACACCTTC.

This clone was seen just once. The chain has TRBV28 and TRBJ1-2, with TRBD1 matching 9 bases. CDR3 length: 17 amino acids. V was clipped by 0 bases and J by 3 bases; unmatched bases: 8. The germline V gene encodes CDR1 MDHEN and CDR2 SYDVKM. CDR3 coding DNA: TGTGCCAGCAGTTTATGGACAGGGGGTCGGAGGGACTATGGCTACACCTTC. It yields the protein CASSLWTGGRRDYGYTF.

The DNA for the CDR3 is TGTGCATCCCAAGGCGGAGCTAGAACCTACGAGCAGTACTTC. It is translated as CASQGGARTYEQYF. This chain connects TRBV30 to TRBJ2-7; D is unresolved. The CDR3 runs 14 residues. CDR1 is GTSNPN and CDR2 is SVGIG in the germline V gene (reference sequence).